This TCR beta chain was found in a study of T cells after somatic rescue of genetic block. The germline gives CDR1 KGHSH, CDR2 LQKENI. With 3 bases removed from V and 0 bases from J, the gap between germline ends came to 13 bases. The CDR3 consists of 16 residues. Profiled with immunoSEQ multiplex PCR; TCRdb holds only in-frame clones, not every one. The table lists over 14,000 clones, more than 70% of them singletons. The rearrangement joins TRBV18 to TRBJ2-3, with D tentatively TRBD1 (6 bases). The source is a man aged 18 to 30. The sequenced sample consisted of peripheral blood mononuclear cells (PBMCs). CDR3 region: CASSPLDSPSTDTQYF. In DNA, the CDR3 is TGTGCCAGCTCACCGTTGGACAGCCCTAGCACAGATACGCAGTATTTT.